The 10 T cell receptor beta chains given below trace back to one sample, sequenced in a study of blood T cell repertoires in COVID-19. Sequencing used immunoSEQ multiplex PCR; TCRdb keeps in-frame clones, though not all of them. The sample lists approximately 240,000 clones; 84% were seen once. Specimen: peripheral blood. Receptors were obtained from a woman older than 75 with active or convalescent COVID-19.

This sequence joins TRBV29-1 and TRBJ2-5; 7 bases fit TRBD2. J lost 2 bases, V lost 7 bases, and 7 bases had no gene match. The CDR3 extends over 13 amino acids. From germline, CDR1 is SQVTM and CDR2 ANQGSEA. The CDR3 sequence is CSAPGRLQETQYF. Written as DNA, the CDR3 is TGCAGCGCCCCCGGGAGGTTACAAGAGACCCAGTACTTC.

This rearrangement joins TRBV6-2 or TRBV6-3 to TRBJ2-7; TRBD1 aligns across 7 bases. This CDR3 has 14 amino acids. Looked up from germline, CDR1 is MNHEY and CDR2 is SVGEGT. J was trimmed by 3 bases and V by 4 bases; bases with no gene match: 6. DNA for the CDR3: TGTGCCAGCAGTTTACGAGGGGGCATCTACGAGCAGTACTTC. It encodes CASSLRGGIYEQYF.

The chain has TRBV6-2 or TRBV6-3 and TRBJ2-1; D unresolved. Germline V gives CDR1 MNHEY, CDR2 SVGEGT. The CDR3 consists of 13 residues. Trimming removed 0 bases at V and 4 bases at J, with 4 bases between. The CDR3 loop reads CASSYSSYNEQFF. The CDR3 coding sequence is TGTGCCAGCAGTTACTCGTCTTACAATGAGCAGTTCTTC.

This chain uses TRBV14 with TRBJ2-7; D remains unclear. The CDR3 sequence is 14 residues long. Trimming took off 1 base at V and 0 bases at J, with 7 bases between the two ends. The germline gives CDR1 SGHDN, CDR2 FVKESK. DNA of the CDR3: TGTGCCAGCAGCCAAGGTGGCAACTCCTACGAGCAGTACTTC. This codes for CASSQGGNSYEQYF.

This chain joins TRBV29-1 and TRBJ1-5, with 7 bases lining up with TRBD1. After removal of 4 bases from V and 8 bases from J, the junction contained 5 bases not matched to a gene. The germline V gene has CDR1 SQVTM and CDR2 ANQGSEA. The CDR3 is made up of 12 amino acids. The CDR3 region is CSVATGREPQHF. CDR3 bases: TGCAGCGTTGCGACAGGGCGGGAGCCCCAGCATTTT.

This chain joins TRBV29-1 and TRBJ2-7; a weak D match, TRBD2 (5 bases). The CDR3 loop spans 16 amino acids. Trimming took 3 bases from V and 2 from J, leaving 20 bases between them. The germline V gene encodes CDR1 SQVTM and CDR2 ANQGSEA. CDR3 nucleotides: TGCAGCGTTGAGCGCACCGCGGGCGTTGGACCCTACGAGCAGTACTTC. Its translation is CSVERTAGVGPYEQYF.

The chain recombines TRBV6-5 with TRBJ1-2; TRBD1 matches 10 bases. The length of the CDR3 is 15 residues. The V gene end was trimmed by 5 bases and the J gene end by 8 bases; junction bases not matched to a gene: 11. Per the germline V gene, CDR1 is MNHEY and CDR2 is SVGAGI. This CDR3 reads CASSHPGQGLWGYTF. The CDR3 coding sequence is TGTGCCAGCAGTCACCCGGGACAGGGGTTGTGGGGCTACACCTTC.

The genes are TRBV19 and TRBJ2-1, with 9 bases fitting TRBD2. Germline V lookup: CDR1 LNHDA, CDR2 SQIVND (reference sequence). J was trimmed by 8 bases and V by 7 bases; bases with no gene match: 15. This CDR3 contains 16 residues. CDR3 protein: CASTKGASGIVYEQFF. The CDR3 bases are TGTGCCAGTACTAAGGGGGCTAGCGGGATAGTCTATGAGCAGTTCTTC.

This rearrangement joins TRBV6-2 or TRBV6-3 to TRBJ1-1, with D hard to call. Trimming took off 1 base at V and 5 bases at J, with 8 bases between the two ends. The germline CDR1 and CDR2 sequences are MNHEY and SVGEGT. CDR3 length: 13 residues. This CDR3 is CASSYWRGTEAFF. The DNA of the CDR3 is TGTGCCAGCAGTTACTGGAGAGGAACTGAAGCTTTCTTT.

The chain is built from TRBV5-5 and TRBJ2-4; tentatively, D is TRBD1 (5 bases). Germline V gene data show CDR1 as SGHKS and CDR2 as YYEKEE (reference sequence). V was pared by 3 bases and J by 3 bases, with 10 bases between. The CDR3 is 14 amino acids. CDR3 sequence: CASSSGSGKNIQYF. The CDR3 coding sequence is TGTGCCAGCAGCTCAGGGTCGGGCAAAAACATTCAGTACTTC. The whole variable domain, remainder taken from reference TRBV5-5 and TRBJ2-4, is DAGVTQSPTHLIKTRGQQVTLRCSPISGHKSVSWYQQVLGQGPQFIFQYYEKEERGRGNFPDRFSARQFPNYSSELNVNALLLGDSALYLCASSSGSGKNIQYFGAGTRLSVL.